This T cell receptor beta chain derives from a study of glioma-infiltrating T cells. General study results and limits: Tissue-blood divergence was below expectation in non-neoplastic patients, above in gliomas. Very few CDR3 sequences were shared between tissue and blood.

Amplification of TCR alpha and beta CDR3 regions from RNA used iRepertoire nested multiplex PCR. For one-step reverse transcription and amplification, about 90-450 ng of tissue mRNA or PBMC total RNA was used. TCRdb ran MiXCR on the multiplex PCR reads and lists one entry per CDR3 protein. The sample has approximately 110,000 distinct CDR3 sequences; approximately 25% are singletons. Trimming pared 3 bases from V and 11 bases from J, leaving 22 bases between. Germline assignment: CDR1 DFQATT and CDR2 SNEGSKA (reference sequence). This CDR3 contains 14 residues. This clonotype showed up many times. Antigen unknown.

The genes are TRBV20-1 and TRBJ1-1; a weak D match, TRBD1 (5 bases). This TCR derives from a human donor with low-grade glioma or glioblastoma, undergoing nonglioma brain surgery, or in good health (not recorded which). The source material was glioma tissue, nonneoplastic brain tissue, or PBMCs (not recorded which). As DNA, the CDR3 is TGCAGTGCTAGGGCCCCCGACAGACCCTGGGGTGCTTTCTTT. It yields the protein CSARAPDRPWGAFF.